The 28 T cell receptor beta chains reported below all come from one sample, sequenced in a study of T cell changes during pregnancy in multiple sclerosis. Method: immunoSEQ multiplex PCR; TCRdb's copy keeps in-frame clones and lacks some. The sample has around 69,000 clones; around 94% are singletons. Sequencing was performed on peripheral blood, taken in the third trimester of pregnancy. The source is a female donor with multiple sclerosis, enrolled in a pregnancy study.

J is TRBJ2-3 and V is TRBV7-2; perhaps TRBD2 as D (6 bases). The V gene's germline CDR1 is SGHTA and CDR2 FQGNSA. The germline V and J ends were trimmed by 5 bases and 7 bases, with 7 bases remaining between them. The CDR3 is 11 amino acids. In DNA, the CDR3 is TGTGCCAGCAGCCGGGGGTATACGCAGTATTTT. Amino acids: CASSRGYTQYF.

The V and J genes are TRBV18 and TRBJ2-7; 9 positions match TRBD1. Trimming removed 3 bases from V and 6 bases from J; junction bases left unmatched: 18. CDR1 and CDR2 from the germline V gene are KGHSH and LQKENI. The CDR3 runs to 18 residues. CDR3 coding DNA: TGTGCCAGCTCACCCCAATCCGGGACAGGGTCTTCTAAGGGCGAGCAGTACTTC. Protein product: CASSPQSGTGSSKGEQYF.

The V and J genes are TRBV29-1 and TRBJ2-1, with TRBD2 matching 10 bases. The CDR3 is 15 residues long. The junction had 6 bases not matched to a gene; V was cut back by 0 bases and J by 7 bases. Germline CDR1 SQVTM, CDR2 ANQGSEA. The CDR3 here is CSVEDLASGSNEQFF. The CDR3 DNA sequence: TGCAGCGTTGAAGATCTGGCTAGCGGGAGTAATGAGCAGTTCTTC.

The CDR3 spells CASSTLGQERNTEAFF. The DNA of the CDR3 is TGTGCCAGTAGTACCCTCGGACAGGAGAGGAACACTGAAGCTTTCTTT. V usage is TRBV19 and J usage is TRBJ1-1; TRBD1 matches 7 bases. Germline V gives CDR1 LNHDA, CDR2 SQIVND (reference sequence). The CDR3 runs to 16 residues. V shed 4 bases and J 1 base; nucleotides not matched to a gene: 9.

The CDR3 is CASSYSGGPEAFF. The CDR3 DNA sequence: TGTGCCAGCAGTTATTCCGGCGGTCCAGAAGCTTTCTTT. The genes are TRBV6-9 and TRBJ1-1, with unresolved D. The CDR3 totals 13 residues. Trimming shortened V by 0 bases and J by 8 bases, and 10 bases separated the two germline ends. Germline V gene data show CDR1 as MNHGY and CDR2 as SVAAGI.

The chain has TRBV12-5 and TRBJ2-1; 9 positions match TRBD1. This CDR3 is 20 amino acids long. V was clipped by 5 bases and J by 0 bases; unmatched bases: 17. Germline values: CDR1 LGHNT, CDR2 FRNRAP. The CDR3 DNA reads as TGTGCTAGTGGTGCCCCCCCCGGGACAGGGTTACCTAGCTCCTACAATGAGCAGTTCTTC. This codes for CASGAPPGTGLPSSYNEQFF.

The chain has TRBV7-2 and TRBJ2-7, with TRBD2 matching over 10 bases. V was clipped by 2 bases and J by 7 bases; unmatched bases: 17. CDR1 SGHTA and CDR2 FQGNSA come from the germline V gene. CDR3 length equals 18 residues. The CDR3 DNA sequence: TGTGCCAGCAGCTTAATGGCTAGCGGGAGTCCCCCCGGGGGGGAGCAGTACTTC. Protein sequence: CASSLMASGSPPGGEQYF.

The gene calls are TRBV7-2 and TRBJ2-3, with TRBD2 identical over 11 bases. The V gene's germline CDR1 is SGHTA and CDR2 FQGNSA. The CDR3 totals 16 residues. The V segment lost 1 base and the J segment 0 bases; nucleotides outside the gene matches: 0. The CDR3 DNA follows: TGTGCCAGCAGCTTAGTAGCGGGGGGGAGCACAGATACGCAGTATTTT. Translating it yields CASSLVAGGSTDTQYF.

The chain has TRBV5-1 and TRBJ1-1; 10 nucleotides agree with TRBD1. Per the germline V gene, CDR1 is SGHRS and CDR2 is YFSETQ. This CDR3 is 15 amino acids long. The ends lost 4 bases at V and 2 bases at J; junction bases unmatched: 5. CDR3 DNA: TGCGCCAGCAGCGTACGGGACAGGGGCAACACTGAAGCTTTCTTT. Its protein product is CASSVRDRGNTEAFF. The full variable domain, its missing parts supplied by reference TRBV5-1 and TRBJ1-1, is KAGVTQTPRYLIKTRGQQVTLSCSPISGHRSVSWYQQTPGQGLQFLFEYFSETQRNKGNFPGRFSGRQFSNSRSEMNVSTLELGDSALYLCASSVRDRGNTEAFFGQGTRLTVV.

The V gene is TRBV19, the J gene TRBJ2-5, with TRBD2 matching 8 bases. V lost 9 bases to trimming and J lost 1 base; unmatched junction nucleotides: 7. The CDR3 runs 14 residues. Germline CDR1 LNHDA, CDR2 SQIVND (reference sequence). The CDR3 loop is CASCPGTSQETQYF. CDR3 coding DNA: TGTGCCAGCTGTCCTGGGACTAGCCAAGAGACCCAGTACTTC.

The J gene is TRBJ2-2, the V gene TRBV6-5; D is unclear. From germline, CDR1 is MNHEY and CDR2 SVGAGI. The length of the CDR3 is 13 residues. Deletions cut 0 bases from V and 4 bases from J, with 3 bases between. The CDR3 bases are TGTGCCAGCAGTTACTCCGGCACCGGGGAGCTGTTTTTT. The encoded protein is CASSYSGTGELFF.

The CDR3 nucleotides are TGTGCCAGCACCACCTACCAGGGGAAATACACCTTC. Amino acids: CASTTYQGKYTF. J is TRBJ1-2 and V is TRBV5-4; a weak D match, TRBD1 (6 bases). With 6 bases removed from V and 11 bases from J, the gap between germline ends came to 17 bases. Germline CDR1 and CDR2: SGHNT and YYREEE (reference sequence). The CDR3 sequence is 12 residues long.

The chain links TRBV19 to TRBJ1-2; 7 nucleotides line up with TRBD1. The germline V gene has CDR1 LNHDA and CDR2 SQIVND (reference sequence). CDR3 length: 16 residues. J was trimmed by 3 bases and V by 6 bases; bases with no gene match: 13. The CDR3 DNA reads as TGTGCCAGTAGCCCCGAAGGGGGCGATGACTACTATGGCTACACCTTC. Translation gives CASSPEGGDDYYGYTF.

This CDR3 is CAPPGGVSHWGETQYF. As DNA, the CDR3 is TGTGCCCCGCCGGGAGGCGTGTCACACTGGGGAGAGACCCAGTACTTC. The gene calls are TRBV30 and TRBJ2-5; TRBD2 matches 7 bases. Unmatched junction bases numbered 19, after V lost 8 bases and J lost 4 bases. Germline values: CDR1 GTSNPN, CDR2 SVGIG (reference sequence). The CDR3 runs to 16 residues.

The chain couples TRBV2 to TRBJ2-2; 9 nucleotides line up with TRBD2. Per the germline V gene, CDR1 is SNHLY and CDR2 is FYNNEI. The CDR3 contains 15 residues. V shed 10 bases, J shed 5 bases, and the junction held 11 bases outside the gene matches. CDR3 coding DNA: TGTGCCACACGAAGGGCGGGAGGGAAGACCGGGGAGCTGTTTTTT. As protein: CATRRAGGKTGELFF. Complete variable domain (other parts from reference TRBV2 and TRBJ2-2): EPEVTQTPSHQVTQMGQEVILRCVPISNHLYFYWYRQILGQKVEFLVSFYNNEISEKSEIFDDQFSVERPDGSNFTLKIRSTKLEDSAMYFCATRRAGGKTGELFFGEGSRLTVL.

The J gene is TRBJ2-3, the V gene TRBV13; no reliable D call. The V end lost 4 bases, the J end lost 1 base, and 9 bases lay between the germline ends. This CDR3 region has 14 residues. Per the germline V gene, CDR1 is PRHDT and CDR2 is FYEKMQ (reference sequence). CDR3 protein: CASSSPIGTDTQYF. The DNA of the CDR3 is TGTGCCAGCAGCTCCCCGATAGGCACAGATACGCAGTATTTT.

The chain recombines TRBV10-2 with TRBJ2-7; TRBD2 might be the D (5 bases). Germline V gene data show CDR1 as WSHSY and CDR2 as SAAADI. CDR3 length: 14 residues. Trimming took 6 bases from V and 2 from J, leaving 14 bases between them. The CDR3 region has the DNA TGCGCCAGCAGCAAACTAGACCCCGCCTACGAGCAGTACTTC. It translates to CASSKLDPAYEQYF.

The chain joins TRBV10-3 to TRBJ2-3; the match to TRBD1 covers 11 bases. The CDR3 sequence is 16 residues long. Trimming at V came to 7 bases and at J to 5 bases, leaving 11 bases not matched to a gene. Germline V gene data show CDR1 as ENHRY and CDR2 as SYGVKD. The CDR3 spells CAITDPGQGVGDTQYF. For the CDR3, the DNA is TGTGCCATCACCGATCCGGGACAGGGGGTGGGAGATACGCAGTATTTT.

The chain links TRBV6-5 to TRBJ2-5; 12 bases match TRBD2. Germline lookup yields CDR1 MNHEY and CDR2 SVGAGI. V was pared by 0 bases and J by 5 bases, with 1 base of the junction left unmatched. CDR3 length: 15 residues. DNA for the CDR3: TGTGCCAGCAGTTACTCAGGACTAGCGGGGGAGACCCAGTACTTC. Translation: CASSYSGLAGETQYF.

In this sample, this clone turned up a few times. The sample holds other DNA sequences that translate to the same CDR3. The chain couples TRBV5-1 to TRBJ2-1, with a possible D match to TRBD2 (5 bases). With 0 bases removed from V and 0 bases from J, the gap between germline ends came to 10 bases. Germline CDR1 reads SGHRS; CDR2 reads YFSETQ. CDR3 length: 16 amino acids. CDR3: CASSLEAASSYNEQFF. The CDR3 region has the DNA TGCGCCAGCAGCTTGGAAGCGGCTAGCTCCTACAATGAGCAGTTCTTC.

V gene TRBV30 combines with J gene TRBJ2-7; 7 positions match TRBD1. Unmatched junction bases numbered 5, after V lost 1 base and J lost 5 bases. CDR3 size: 13 residues. Germline CDR1 is GTSNPN and CDR2 is SVGIG (reference sequence). CDR3: CAWSGQGEDEQYF. CDR3 in DNA: TGTGCCTGGAGTGGTCAGGGGGAAGACGAGCAGTACTTC.

This chain uses TRBV5-1 with TRBJ1-4; no reliable D call. V lost 9 bases and J 15 bases, leaving 30 bases between the germline ends. CDR3 length equals 15 residues. CDR1 and CDR2 (germline): SGHRS, YFSETQ. The CDR3, as DNA: TGCGCCACCCTCACCAGACGTTCAACTAATGAACGAGTGTTTTTT. The encoded protein is CATLTRRSTNERVFF.

The rearrangement joins TRBV10-2 to TRBJ2-3; D uncertain. The length of the CDR3 is 13 residues. Germline-derived CDR1 and CDR2 are WSHSY and SAAADI. V lost 8 bases and J 4 bases, leaving 13 bases between the germline ends. The CDR3 loop reads CASLVLSADTQYF. CDR3 DNA sequence: TGCGCCAGCTTGGTTTTGAGTGCAGATACGCAGTATTTT.

V gene TRBV2 combines with J gene TRBJ2-3, with TRBD1 identical over 10 bases. V dropped 8 bases and J dropped 2; count of bases not matched to a gene: 7. Germline-derived CDR1 and CDR2 are SNHLY and FYNNEI. The CDR3 totals 15 residues. The CDR3 region has the DNA TGTGCCAGCTCGCGACAGGGGGCAATCACAGATACGCAGTATTTT. Encoded protein: CASSRQGAITDTQYF. Drawing the rest from reference TRBV2 and TRBJ2-3, the complete variable domain is EPEVTQTPSHQVTQMGQEVILRCVPISNHLYFYWYRQILGQKVEFLVSFYNNEISEKSEIFDDQFSVERPDGSNFTLKIRSTKLEDSAMYFCASSRQGAITDTQYFGPGTRLTVL.

Written as DNA, the CDR3 is TGTGCCAGCAGACGGGACTCCTACGAGCAGTACTTC. It specifies CASRRDSYEQYF. V usage is TRBV6-5 and J usage is TRBJ2-7; a possible D gene is TRBD2 (5 bases). Per the germline V gene, CDR1 is MNHEY and CDR2 is SVGAGI. The CDR3 has 12 amino acids. V lost 6 bases and J lost 0, with 6 bases in between.

Here the CDR3 DNA reads TGTGCCAGCAGTCCTTCCCCGGGCGGGAGCCCTAGGAATGAGCAGTTCTTC. It specifies CASSPSPGGSPRNEQFF. This chain connects TRBV27 to TRBJ2-1, with 7 bases identical to TRBD2. The CDR3 has 17 residues. Germline CDR1 is MNHEY and CDR2 is SMNVEV (reference sequence). Trimming removed 5 bases from V and 7 bases from J; junction bases left unmatched: 17.

The chain links TRBV6-6 to TRBJ1-1; no clear D gene. V lost 4 bases to trimming and J lost 1 base, with 13 bases between them. CDR1 MNHNY and CDR2 SVGAGI come from the germline V gene (reference sequence). This CDR3 contains 15 residues. CDR3 in DNA: TGTGCCAGCAGTTCCGGGGAGGGCGAGAACACTGAAGCTTTCTTT. As protein: CASSSGEGENTEAFF.

This sequence joins TRBV9 and TRBJ2-3, with TRBD2 matching 8 bases. Losses at the gene ends were 4 bases for V and 1 base for J; bases not matched to a gene: 8. This CDR3 contains 16 residues. Germline assignment: CDR1 SGDLS and CDR2 YYNGEE. CDR3 amino acids: CASSSTTSVGTDTQYF. The CDR3 nucleotides are TGTGCCAGCAGCTCAACGACTAGCGTCGGCACAGATACGCAGTATTTT. Full variable domain (missing parts from reference TRBV9 and TRBJ2-3): DSGVTQTPKHLITATGQRVTLRCSPRSGDLSVYWYQQSLDQGLQFLIQYYNGEERAKGNILERFSAQQFPDLHSELNLSSLELGDSALYFCASSSTTSVGTDTQYFGPGTRLTVL.